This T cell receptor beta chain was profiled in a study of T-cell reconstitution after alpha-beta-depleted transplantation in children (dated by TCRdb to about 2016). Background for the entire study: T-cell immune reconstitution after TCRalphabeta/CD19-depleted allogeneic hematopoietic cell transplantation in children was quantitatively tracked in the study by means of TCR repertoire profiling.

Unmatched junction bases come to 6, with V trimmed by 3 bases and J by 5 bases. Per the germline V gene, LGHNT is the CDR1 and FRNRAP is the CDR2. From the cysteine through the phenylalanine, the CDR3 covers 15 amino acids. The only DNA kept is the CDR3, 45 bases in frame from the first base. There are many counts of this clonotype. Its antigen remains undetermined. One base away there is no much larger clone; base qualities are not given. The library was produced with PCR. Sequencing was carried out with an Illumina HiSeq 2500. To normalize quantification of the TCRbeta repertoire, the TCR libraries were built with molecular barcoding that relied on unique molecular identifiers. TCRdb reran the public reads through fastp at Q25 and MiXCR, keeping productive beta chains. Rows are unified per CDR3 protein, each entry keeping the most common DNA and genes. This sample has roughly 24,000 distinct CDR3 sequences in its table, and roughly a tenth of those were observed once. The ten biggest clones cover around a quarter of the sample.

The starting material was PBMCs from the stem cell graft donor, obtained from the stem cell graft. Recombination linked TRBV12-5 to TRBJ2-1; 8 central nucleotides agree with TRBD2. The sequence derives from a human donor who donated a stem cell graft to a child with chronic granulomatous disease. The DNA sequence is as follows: TGTGCTAGTGGTTTCGGGATAGCGGGGCACAATGAGCAGTTCTTC. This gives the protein CASGFGIAGHNEQFF.